This TCR beta chain emerged from a study of T cell responses to AZD1222 COVID-19 vaccine. This table comes from immunoSEQ multiplex PCR, and its TCRdb copy is limited to in-frame clones, with some not included. The sample consists of some 80,000 clones, approximately 90% of them appearing once. Germline loops: CDR1 SEHNR, CDR2 FQNEAQ (reference sequence). The CDR3 has 15 residues. V lost 8 bases and J lost 0, with 14 bases in between. The sequencing used peripheral blood, collected 28 days after the second AZD1222 dose. This TCR derives from an adult who received the AZD1222 COVID-19 vaccine. The chain joins TRBV7-9 to TRBJ1-3; no firm D call. The chain's CDR3 is CASPSDLVSGNTIYF. CDR3 DNA: TGTGCCAGCCCCTCCGACTTAGTCTCTGGAAACACCATATATTTT.